The rows below give T cell receptor beta chains drawn from one sample of a study of T cell responses to AZD1222 COVID-19 vaccine. TCRdb's copy holds only in-frame clones and misses some; the assay was immunoSEQ multiplex PCR. The sample comprises some 190,000 clones, 80% to 90% of which are singletons, and approximately 6.9% rests with the top ten. Here the sequenced sample was peripheral blood, taken on day 0 of AZD1222 vaccination. The receptors were sampled from an adult in good health. The CDR3 runs from the conserved cysteine through the conserved F or W. D genes are given only for firm matches. The size entry is marked missing in some rows and otherwise reads once, few, many or a size class.

CDR3: CASSISGRGRGHF
DNA: TGTGCCAGCAGCATCTCAGGGCGTGGAAGGGGACATTTT
D: NA
size: once
V: TRBV6-5
J: TRBJ1-5

CDR3: CASSQTNYGYTF
DNA: TGTGCCAGCAGCCAGACTAACTATGGCTACACCTTC
D: NA
size: NA
V: TRBV14
J: TRBJ1-2

CDR3: CASRLTEGLYYGYTF
DNA: TGTGCCAGTAGACTAACAGAGGGCCTATACTATGGCTACACCTTC
D: NA
size: NA
V: TRBV27
J: TRBJ1-2

CDR3: CASTQTRGTGGRGPQHF
DNA: TGTGCCAGTACCCAAACGAGGGGGACAGGGGGAAGAGGACCCCAGCATTTT
D: TRBD1
size: NA
V: TRBV19
J: TRBJ1-5

CDR3: CASGGLGGGNEQFF
DNA: TGTGCCAGCGGAGGACTCGGTGGGGGCAATGAGCAGTTCTTC
D: NA
size: NA
V: TRBV2
J: TRBJ2-1

CDR3: CASPRNEQFF
DNA: TGTGCCAGCCCACGAAATGAGCAGTTCTTC
D: NA
size: NA
V: TRBV12-3/TRBV12-4
J: TRBJ2-1

CDR3: CASSQGWPYSNQPQHF
DNA: TGTGCCAGCAGCCAGGGTTGGCCATATAGCAATCAGCCCCAGCATTTT
D: NA
size: NA
V: TRBV27
J: TRBJ1-5

CDR3: CASSKDGTGELFF
DNA: TGTGCCAGCAGCAAAGATGGTACCGGGGAGCTGTTTTTT
D: NA
size: NA
V: TRBV12-3/TRBV12-4
J: TRBJ2-2

CDR3: CASSIPTTGQGDRTDTQYF
DNA: TGTGCCAGTAGTATCCCAACCACGGGACAGGGTGACCGCACAGATACGCAGTATTTT
D: TRBD1
size: NA
V: TRBV19
J: TRBJ2-3

CDR3: CSESEISTNEKLFF
DNA: TGCAGTGAAAGTGAAATATCAACTAATGAAAAACTGTTTTTT
D: NA
size: once
V: TRBV20-1
J: TRBJ1-4

CDR3: CAPGRNSGNTIYF
DNA: TGTGCCCCTGGTCGTAACTCTGGAAACACCATATATTTT
D: NA
size: NA
V: TRBV12-5
J: TRBJ1-3

CDR3: CASSERQGRTEAFF
DNA: TGTGCCAGCAGTGAACGACAGGGGCGAACTGAAGCTTTCTTT
D: TRBD1
size: NA
V: TRBV6-1
J: TRBJ1-1

CDR3: CASSQDFAGYAEQYF
DNA: TGCGCCAGCAGCCAAGATTTTGCAGGTTACGCCGAGCAGTACTTC
D: NA
size: NA
V: TRBV4-3
J: TRBJ2-7

CDR3: CASSSSLTEDYGYTF
DNA: TGTGCCAGTAGTTCCTCCCTCACGGAAGACTATGGCTACACCTTC
D: NA
size: NA
V: TRBV19
J: TRBJ1-2

CDR3: CASSEAILQGGGYTF
DNA: TGTGCCAGCAGTGAAGCTATTCTCCAGGGGGGCGGCTACACCTTC
D: TRBD1
size: NA
V: TRBV2
J: TRBJ1-2

CDR3: CASRRTVQETQYF
DNA: TGTGCCAGCAGACGGACAGTTCAAGAGACCCAGTACTTC
D: NA
size: once
V: TRBV6-5
J: TRBJ2-5

CDR3: CASSLADNRALFGANVLTF
DNA: TGTGCCAGCAGCTTAGCAGATAACAGGGCGCTATTTGGGGCCAACGTCCTGACTTTC
D: NA
size: NA
V: TRBV7-6
J: TRBJ2-6

CDR3: CASRRGQGVYEQYF
DNA: TGTGCCAGCAGGAGGGGACAGGGTGTCTACGAGCAGTACTTC
D: TRBD1
size: NA
V: TRBV28
J: TRBJ2-7

CDR3: CASSRTLDSGNTIYF
DNA: TGTGCCAGCAGTCGGACACTAGACTCTGGAAACACCATATATTTT
D: NA
size: NA
V: TRBV7-8
J: TRBJ1-3

CDR3: CASSYGTGGNQPQHF
DNA: TGTGCCAGCAGTTACGGGACGGGGGGCAATCAGCCCCAGCATTTT
D: NA
size: NA
V: TRBV6-5
J: TRBJ1-5

CDR3: CASRTEGTYGYTF
DNA: TGTGCCAGCCGGACAGAAGGGACGTATGGCTACACCTTC
D: NA
size: NA
V: TRBV25-1
J: TRBJ1-2

CDR3: CASSQWTSGGARQFF
DNA: TGTGCCAGCAGCCAGTGGACTAGCGGGGGGGCCCGGCAGTTCTTC
D: TRBD2
size: NA
V: TRBV16
J: TRBJ2-1

CDR3: CSGWSGGVNEQYF
DNA: TGCAGCGGTTGGAGCGGGGGAGTCAACGAGCAGTACTTC
D: TRBD2
size: NA
V: TRBV29-1
J: TRBJ2-7

CDR3: CASSLVARANTIYF
DNA: TGTGCCAGCAGCTTAGTGGCCAGGGCAAACACCATATATTTT
D: NA
size: few
V: TRBV11-2
J: TRBJ1-3

CDR3: CASSLGRELIQETQYF
DNA: TGTGCCAGCAGCTTGGGACGGGAACTAATCCAAGAGACCCAGTACTTC
D: NA
size: NA
V: TRBV5-6
J: TRBJ2-5

CDR3: CASLGVQETQYF
DNA: TGTGCCAGCTTGGGAGTCCAAGAGACCCAGTACTTC
D: NA
size: NA
V: TRBV2
J: TRBJ2-5

CDR3: CASSYPKGGYTF
DNA: TGTGCCAGCAGTTACCCGAAGGGCGGCTACACCTTC
D: NA
size: few
V: TRBV6-5
J: TRBJ1-2

CDR3: CASSQTRANTGELFF
DNA: TGTGCCAGCAGCCAAACGCGGGCGAACACCGGGGAGCTGTTTTTT
D: NA
size: medium-sized
V: TRBV7-9
J: TRBJ2-2

CDR3: CASSLREGAAEAFF
DNA: TGTGCCAGCAGCCTTCGTGAGGGGGCGGCTGAAGCTTTCTTT
D: TRBD1
size: NA
V: TRBV3-1/TRBV3-2
J: TRBJ1-1

CDR3: CASSEQGTPSGANVLTF
DNA: TGTGCCAGCAGCGAACAGGGGACTCCCTCTGGGGCCAACGTCCTGACTTTC
D: NA
size: NA
V: TRBV9
J: TRBJ2-6

CDR3: CASSQTTGVTGELFF
DNA: TGTGCCAGCAGCCAAACTACAGGGGTCACCGGGGAGCTGTTTTTT
D: TRBD1
size: NA
V: TRBV3-1/TRBV3-2
J: TRBJ2-2

CDR3: CASSWTTASTDTQYF
DNA: TGTGCCAGCAGCTGGACGACGGCAAGCACAGATACGCAGTATTTT
D: NA
size: NA
V: TRBV5-4
J: TRBJ2-3

CDR3: CASSPRQGLAYEQYF
DNA: TGCGCCAGCAGCCCGAGACAGGGACTCGCCTACGAGCAGTACTTC
D: NA
size: NA
V: TRBV4-1
J: TRBJ2-7

CDR3: CASIQFGGPEAFF
DNA: TGTGCCAGCATCCAATTTGGGGGGCCTGAAGCTTTCTTT
D: NA
size: once
V: TRBV12-3/TRBV12-4
J: TRBJ1-1

CDR3: CASSYLGGHQPQHF
DNA: TGTGCCAGCAGTTACTTAGGGGGCCATCAGCCCCAGCATTTT
D: TRBD1
size: NA
V: TRBV6-5
J: TRBJ1-5

CDR3: CATAESGNSNQPQHF
DNA: TGTGCCACGGCGGAATCCGGCAATAGCAATCAGCCCCAGCATTTT
D: NA
size: NA
V: TRBV15
J: TRBJ1-5

CDR3: CASSSDGHEQYF
DNA: TGTGCCAGTAGTTCGGACGGGCACGAGCAGTACTTC
D: NA
size: NA
V: TRBV19
J: TRBJ2-7

CDR3: CASSPRSGDTQYF
DNA: TGTGCCAGCAGCCCCCGTTCAGGAGATACGCAGTATTTT
D: NA
size: NA
V: TRBV7-8
J: TRBJ2-3

CDR3: CASSEPGTENQPQHF
DNA: TGCGCCAGCAGTGAGCCCGGGACAGAGAATCAGCCCCAGCATTTT
D: TRBD1
size: NA
V: TRBV10-2
J: TRBJ1-5

CDR3: CASTEGSGAGELFF
DNA: TGTGCCAGCACCGAAGGAAGCGGGGCCGGGGAGCTGTTTTTT
D: TRBD2
size: NA
V: TRBV5-4
J: TRBJ2-2

CDR3: CASSPAGVGTEAFF
DNA: TGTGCCAGCAGCCCTGCAGGGGTAGGGACTGAAGCTTTCTTT
D: NA
size: NA
V: TRBV11-2
J: TRBJ1-1

CDR3: CARSGTPGQETQYF
DNA: TGTGCCAGATCGGGGACCCCCGGCCAAGAGACCCAGTACTTC
D: NA
size: many
V: TRBV7-3
J: TRBJ2-5

CDR3: CASSRFSDRGFNSPLHF
DNA: TGTGCCAGCAGCCGGTTTTCGGACAGGGGGTTTAATTCACCCCTCCACTTT
D: TRBD1
size: NA
V: TRBV7-9
J: TRBJ1-6

CDR3: CASKADQPQHF
DNA: TGTGCCAGCAAAGCTGATCAGCCCCAGCATTTT
D: NA
size: NA
V: TRBV6-6
J: TRBJ1-5

CDR3: CAIGAGGPPTGEQFF
DNA: TGTGCCATTGGGGCGGGGGGGCCGCCGACGGGTGAGCAGTTCTTC
D: TRBD2
size: NA
V: TRBV10-3
J: TRBJ2-1

CDR3: CASSQDWAGAGDYGYTF
DNA: TGTGCCAGCAGCCAAGATTGGGCAGGGGCTGGAGACTATGGCTACACCTTC
D: NA
size: NA
V: TRBV4-2
J: TRBJ1-2

CDR3: CASSLAGQGLFGELFF
DNA: TGCGCCAGCAGCTTGGCGGGACAGGGTCTCTTCGGGGAGCTGTTTTTT
D: TRBD1
size: NA
V: TRBV5-1
J: TRBJ2-2

CDR3: CASSQVTDYGYTF
DNA: TGTGCCAGCAGCCAAGTGACAGACTATGGCTACACCTTC
D: NA
size: NA
V: TRBV14
J: TRBJ1-2

CDR3: CASSVEGVSYEQYF
DNA: TGTGCCAGCAGTGTCGAGGGGGTTTCCTACGAGCAGTACTTC
D: NA
size: NA
V: TRBV2
J: TRBJ2-7

CDR3: CSASSTSGRIDTQYF
DNA: TGCAGTGCTAGTTCGACTAGCGGGCGGATAGATACGCAGTATTTT
D: TRBD2
size: NA
V: TRBV20-1
J: TRBJ2-3

CDR3: CSARPTAGTQYF
DNA: TGCAGCGCGAGACCGACGGCCGGGACCCAGTACTTC
D: NA
size: NA
V: TRBV29-1
J: TRBJ2-5

CDR3: CASSGFWWAPAGELFF
DNA: TGTGCCAGCAGTGGATTCTGGTGGGCGCCGGCCGGGGAGCTGTTTTTT
D: NA
size: NA
V: TRBV6-4
J: TRBJ2-2

CDR3: CASIQDRANQPQHF
DNA: TGTGCCAGCATTCAAGACAGGGCCAATCAGCCCCAGCATTTT
D: TRBD1
size: NA
V: TRBV6-6
J: TRBJ1-5

CDR3: CASSYVQSNQPQHF
DNA: TGTGCCAGCAGTTATGTGCAGAGCAATCAGCCCCAGCATTTT
D: NA
size: NA
V: TRBV6-2/TRBV6-3
J: TRBJ1-5

CDR3: CASSQTDRGAYEQYF
DNA: TGTGCCAGCAGCCAGACGGACAGGGGCGCCTACGAGCAGTACTTC
D: TRBD1
size: NA
V: TRBV9
J: TRBJ2-7